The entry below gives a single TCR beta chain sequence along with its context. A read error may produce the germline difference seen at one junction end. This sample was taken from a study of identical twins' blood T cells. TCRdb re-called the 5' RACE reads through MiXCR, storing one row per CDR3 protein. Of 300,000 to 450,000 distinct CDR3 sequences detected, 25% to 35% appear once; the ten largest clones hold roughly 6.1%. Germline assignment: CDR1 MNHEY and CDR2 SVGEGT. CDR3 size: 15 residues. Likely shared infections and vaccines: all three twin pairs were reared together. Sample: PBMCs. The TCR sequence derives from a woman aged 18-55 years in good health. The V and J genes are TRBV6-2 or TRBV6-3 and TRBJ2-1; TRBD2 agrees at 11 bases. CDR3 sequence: CASSQTSGIYKEQFF. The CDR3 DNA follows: TGTGCCAGCAGTCAGACTAGCGGGATCTACAAGGAGCAGTTCTTC.